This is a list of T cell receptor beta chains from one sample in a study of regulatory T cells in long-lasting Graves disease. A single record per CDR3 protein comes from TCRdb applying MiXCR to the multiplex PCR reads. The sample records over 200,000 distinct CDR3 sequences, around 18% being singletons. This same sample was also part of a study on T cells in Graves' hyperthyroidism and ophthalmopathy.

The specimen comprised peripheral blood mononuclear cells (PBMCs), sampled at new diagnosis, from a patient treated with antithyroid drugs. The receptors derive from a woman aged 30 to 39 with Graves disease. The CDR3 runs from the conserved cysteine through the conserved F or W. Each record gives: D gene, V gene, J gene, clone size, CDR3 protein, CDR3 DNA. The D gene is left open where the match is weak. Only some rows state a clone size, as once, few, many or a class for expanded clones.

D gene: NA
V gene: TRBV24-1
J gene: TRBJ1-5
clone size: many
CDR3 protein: CATSAPPGGQGRINSNQPQHF
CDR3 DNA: TGTGCCACCAGCGCCCCCCCGGGAGGGCAGGGGAGAATCAATAGCAATCAGCCCCAGCATTTT

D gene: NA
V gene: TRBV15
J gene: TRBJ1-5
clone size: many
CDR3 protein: CATLNEGASNQPQHF
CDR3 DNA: TGTGCCACCCTTAACGAGGGAGCGAGCAATCAGCCCCAGCATTTT

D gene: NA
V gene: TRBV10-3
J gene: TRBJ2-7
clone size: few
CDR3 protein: CAISESARPKSYEQYF
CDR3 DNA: TGTGCCATCAGTGAGTCCGCGAGACCAAAATCCTACGAGCAGTACTTC

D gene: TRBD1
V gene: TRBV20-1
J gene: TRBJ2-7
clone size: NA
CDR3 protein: CSAISGTGGNEQYF
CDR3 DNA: TGCAGTGCTATCTCCGGGACAGGGGGCAACGAGCAGTACTTC

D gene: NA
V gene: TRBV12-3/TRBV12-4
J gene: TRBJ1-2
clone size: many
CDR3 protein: CASSLSGQGGGYTF
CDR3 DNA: TGTGCCAGCAGTTTAAGTGGGCAGGGTGGTGGCTACACCTTC

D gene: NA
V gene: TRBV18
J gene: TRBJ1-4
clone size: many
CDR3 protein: CASSPGAGLGKLFF
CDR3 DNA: TGTGCCAGCTCACCGGGCGCTGGGTTGGGAAAACTGTTTTTT

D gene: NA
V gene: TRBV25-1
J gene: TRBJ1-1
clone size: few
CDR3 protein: CASRGQMNTEAFF
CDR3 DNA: TGTGCCAGCAGAGGACAGATGAACACTGAAGCTTTCTTT

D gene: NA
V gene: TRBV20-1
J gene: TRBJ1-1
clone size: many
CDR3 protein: CSARDLVAVGAEAFF
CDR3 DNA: TGCAGTGCTAGAGATCTAGTGGCTGTAGGCGCTGAAGCTTTCTTT

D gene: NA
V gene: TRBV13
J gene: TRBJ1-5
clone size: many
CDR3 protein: CASSFKGDSNQPQHF
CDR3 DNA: TGTGCCAGCAGCTTTAAAGGAGATAGCAATCAGCCCCAGCATTTT

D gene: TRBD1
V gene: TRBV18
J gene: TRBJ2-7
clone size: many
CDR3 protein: CASSPPRQGEQYF
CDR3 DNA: TGTGCCAGCTCACCACCTAGACAGGGCGAGCAGTACTTC

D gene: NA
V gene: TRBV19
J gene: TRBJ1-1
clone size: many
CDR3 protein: CASSMVAENTEAFF
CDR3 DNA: TGTGCCAGTAGTATGGTTGCAGAGAACACTGAAGCTTTCTTT

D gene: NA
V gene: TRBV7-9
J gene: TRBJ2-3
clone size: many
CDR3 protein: CASSKITDTQYF
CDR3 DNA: TGTGCCAGCAGCAAGATAACAGATACGCAGTATTTT

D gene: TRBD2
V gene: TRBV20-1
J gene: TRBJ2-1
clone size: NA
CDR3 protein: CSASTSGGPNEQFF
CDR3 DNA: TGCAGTGCTAGCACTAGCGGGGGGCCTAATGAGCAGTTCTTC

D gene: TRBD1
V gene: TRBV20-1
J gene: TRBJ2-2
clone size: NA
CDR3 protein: CSAAGTGDTGELFF
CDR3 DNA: TGCAGTGCTGCCGGGACAGGGGACACCGGGGAGCTGTTTTTT

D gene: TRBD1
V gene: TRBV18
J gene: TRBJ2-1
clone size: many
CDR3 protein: CASSPIRGQYNEQFF
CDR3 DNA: TGTGCCAGCTCACCAATCAGGGGGCAGTACAATGAGCAGTTCTTC

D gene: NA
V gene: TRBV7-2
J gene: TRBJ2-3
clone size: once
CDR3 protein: CASSSRRDPSTDTQYF
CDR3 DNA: TGTGCCAGCAGCTCACGAAGGGATCCTAGCACAGATACGCAGTATTTT

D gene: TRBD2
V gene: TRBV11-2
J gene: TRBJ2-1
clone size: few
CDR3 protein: CASTGTSGIGEQFF
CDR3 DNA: TGTGCCAGCACCGGGACTAGCGGGATTGGTGAGCAGTTCTTC

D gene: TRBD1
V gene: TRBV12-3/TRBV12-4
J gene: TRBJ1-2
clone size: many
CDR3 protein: CASSPLRQGAKGYTF
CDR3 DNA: TGTGCCAGCAGTCCTCTTAGACAGGGGGCGAAAGGCTACACCTTC

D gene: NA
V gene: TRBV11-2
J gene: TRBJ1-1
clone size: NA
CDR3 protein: CASSTHGNTEAFF
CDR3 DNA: TGTGCCAGCAGCACGCACGGGAACACTGAAGCTTTCTTT

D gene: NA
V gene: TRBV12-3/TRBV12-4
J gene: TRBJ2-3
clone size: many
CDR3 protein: CASSLNAGVKQYF
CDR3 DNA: TGTGCCAGCAGTTTAAACGCGGGCGTGAAGCAGTATTTT

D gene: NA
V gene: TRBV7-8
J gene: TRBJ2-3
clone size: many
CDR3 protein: CASSLAQGYTQYF
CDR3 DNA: TGTGCCAGCAGCTTAGCGCAGGGGTATACGCAGTATTTT

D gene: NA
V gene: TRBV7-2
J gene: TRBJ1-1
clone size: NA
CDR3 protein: CASSSNRAGDTEAFF
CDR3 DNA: TGTGCCAGCAGCTCCAACAGGGCGGGGGACACTGAAGCTTTCTTT

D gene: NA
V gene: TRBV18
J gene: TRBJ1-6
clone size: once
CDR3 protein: CASSPTINPPLHF
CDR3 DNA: TGTGCCAGCTCACCAACAATCAATCCACCCCTCCACTTT

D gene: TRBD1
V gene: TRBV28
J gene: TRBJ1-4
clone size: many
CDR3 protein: CASSSPGQENEKLFF
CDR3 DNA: TGTGCCAGCAGTTCCCCGGGACAGGAGAATGAAAAACTGTTTTTT

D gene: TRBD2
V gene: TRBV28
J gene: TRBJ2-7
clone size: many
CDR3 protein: CASRASGGEPYEQYF
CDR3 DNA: TGTGCCAGCAGGGCAAGCGGGGGTGAACCCTACGAGCAGTACTTC

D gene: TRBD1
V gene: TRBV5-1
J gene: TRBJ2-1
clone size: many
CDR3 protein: CASSPGTGPYNEQFF
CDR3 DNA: TGCGCCAGCAGCCCCGGGACAGGGCCATACAATGAGCAGTTCTTC

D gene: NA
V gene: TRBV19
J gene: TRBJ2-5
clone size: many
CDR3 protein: CASSKGLPGSRQETQYF
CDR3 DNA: TGTGCCAGTAGCAAGGGCCTTCCCGGGTCCAGACAAGAGACCCAGTACTTC

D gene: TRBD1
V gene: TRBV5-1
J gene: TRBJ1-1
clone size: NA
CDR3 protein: CASSWAGQGGTEAFF
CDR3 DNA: TGCGCCAGCAGCTGGGCGGGACAGGGGGGCACTGAAGCTTTCTTT

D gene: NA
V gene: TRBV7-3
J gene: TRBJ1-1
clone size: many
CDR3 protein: CASGARVDAEAFF
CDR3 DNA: TGTGCCAGCGGGGCCAGGGTTGACGCTGAAGCTTTCTTT

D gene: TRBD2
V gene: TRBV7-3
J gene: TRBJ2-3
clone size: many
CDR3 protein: CASSLMVCGGAGPDTQYF
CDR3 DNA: TGTGCCAGCAGCTTAATGGTATGCGGGGGGGCCGGGCCAGATACGCAGTATTTT

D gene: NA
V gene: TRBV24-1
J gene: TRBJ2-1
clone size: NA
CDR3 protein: CATSGVHEGNNEQFF
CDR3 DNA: TGTGCCACCAGTGGGGTCCATGAGGGGAACAATGAGCAGTTCTTC

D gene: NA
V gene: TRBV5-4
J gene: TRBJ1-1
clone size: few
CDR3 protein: CASSFSPQGNTEAFF
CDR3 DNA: TGTGCCAGCAGCTTCTCCCCACAGGGGAACACTGAAGCTTTCTTT

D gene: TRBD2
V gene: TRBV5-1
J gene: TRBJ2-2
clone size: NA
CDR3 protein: CASSYLAGQTPNTGELFF
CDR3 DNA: TGCGCCAGCAGCTACTTAGCGGGCCAGACTCCGAACACCGGGGAGCTGTTTTTT

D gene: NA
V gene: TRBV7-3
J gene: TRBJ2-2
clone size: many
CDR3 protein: CASSLSSLDGELFF
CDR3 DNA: TGTGCCAGCAGCCTCTCCAGCCTGGACGGGGAGCTGTTTTTT

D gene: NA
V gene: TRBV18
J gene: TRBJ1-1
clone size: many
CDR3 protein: CASSPRQHSSNTEAFF
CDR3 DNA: TGTGCCAGCTCACCACGTCAACACTCCTCAAACACTGAAGCTTTCTTT

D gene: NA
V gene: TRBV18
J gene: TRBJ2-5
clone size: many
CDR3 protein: CASSQEQGTQYF
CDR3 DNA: TGTGCCAGCTCGCAGGAGCAAGGGACCCAGTACTTC

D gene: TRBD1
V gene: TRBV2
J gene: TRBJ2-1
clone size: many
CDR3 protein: CASRPRQGYSYNEQFF
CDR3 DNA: TGTGCCAGCAGACCTAGACAGGGATACTCCTACAATGAGCAGTTCTTC

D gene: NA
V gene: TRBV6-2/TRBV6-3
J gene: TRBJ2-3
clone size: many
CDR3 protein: CASRDFQVTDTQYF
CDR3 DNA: TGTGCCAGCAGGGACTTTCAGGTCACAGATACGCAGTATTTT

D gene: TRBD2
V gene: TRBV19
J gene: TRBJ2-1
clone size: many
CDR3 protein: CASSNWGGYNEQFF
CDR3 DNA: TGTGCCAGTAGTAATTGGGGGGGTTACAATGAGCAGTTCTTC

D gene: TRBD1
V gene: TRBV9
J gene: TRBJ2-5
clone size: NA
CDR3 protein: CASSKHRNRGQETQYF
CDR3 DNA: TGTGCCAGCAGCAAACACCGGAACAGGGGGCAAGAGACCCAGTACTTC

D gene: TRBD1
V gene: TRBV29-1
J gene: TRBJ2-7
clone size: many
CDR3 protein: CSVRGGTGVYEQYF
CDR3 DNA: TGCAGCGTGAGAGGGGGGACAGGGGTCTACGAGCAGTACTTC

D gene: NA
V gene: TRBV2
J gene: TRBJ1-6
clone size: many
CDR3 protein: CASSERVENSPLHF
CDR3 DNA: TGTGCCAGCAGTGAGAGAGTGGAAAATTCACCCCTCCACTTT

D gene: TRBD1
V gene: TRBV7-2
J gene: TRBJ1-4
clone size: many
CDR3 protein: CASSRQGGPNEKLFF
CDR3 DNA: TGTGCCAGCAGCAGACAGGGAGGCCCTAATGAAAAACTGTTTTTT

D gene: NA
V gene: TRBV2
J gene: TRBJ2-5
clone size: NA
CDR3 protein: CASRADQETQYF
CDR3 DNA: TGTGCCAGCAGGGCCGACCAAGAGACCCAGTACTTC

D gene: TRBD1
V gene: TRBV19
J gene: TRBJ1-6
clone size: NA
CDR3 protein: CASSVGRGRVSPLHF
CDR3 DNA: TGTGCCAGTAGTGTCGGAAGGGGGCGCGTTTCACCCCTCCACTTT

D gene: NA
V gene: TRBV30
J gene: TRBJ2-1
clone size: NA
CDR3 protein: CAWTYAYNEQFF
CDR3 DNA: TGTGCCTGGACCTACGCCTACAATGAGCAGTTCTTC

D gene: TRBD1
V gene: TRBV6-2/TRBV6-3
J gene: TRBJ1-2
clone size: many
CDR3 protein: CASSYRDSLYGYTF
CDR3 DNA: TGTGCCAGCAGTTACAGGGACAGTCTCTATGGCTACACCTTC

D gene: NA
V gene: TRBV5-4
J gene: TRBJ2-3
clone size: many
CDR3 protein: CASSDEGTVLTDTQYF
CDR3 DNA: TGTGCCAGCAGCGACGAGGGGACGGTGCTTACAGATACGCAGTATTTT

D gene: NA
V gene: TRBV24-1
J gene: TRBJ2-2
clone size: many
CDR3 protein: CATSDTGNTGELFF
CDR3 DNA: TGTGCCACCAGTGATACAGGGAACACCGGGGAGCTGTTTTTT

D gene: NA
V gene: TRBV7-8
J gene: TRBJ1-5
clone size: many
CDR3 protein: CASSLGGGGGNQPQHF
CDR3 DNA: TGTGCCAGCAGCTTGGGTGGGGGAGGCGGCAATCAGCCCCAGCATTTT

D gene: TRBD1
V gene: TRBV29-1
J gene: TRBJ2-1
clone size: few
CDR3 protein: CSATSRDSSYNEQFF
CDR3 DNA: TGCAGCGCGACTTCCCGGGACAGCTCCTACAATGAGCAGTTCTTC

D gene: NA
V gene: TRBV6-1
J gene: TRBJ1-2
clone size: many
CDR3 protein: CASSFDRTSGNYGYTF
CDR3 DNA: TGTGCCAGCAGCTTCGACAGGACCAGCGGTAACTATGGCTACACCTTC

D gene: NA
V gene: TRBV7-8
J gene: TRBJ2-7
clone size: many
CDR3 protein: CASSLVRTATYEQYF
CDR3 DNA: TGTGCCAGCAGCTTGGTCCGGACGGCCACCTACGAGCAGTACTTC

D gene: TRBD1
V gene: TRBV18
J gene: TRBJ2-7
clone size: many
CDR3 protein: CASSRRDRRLEQYF
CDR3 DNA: TGTGCCAGCTCACGCCGGGACAGACGGCTCGAGCAGTACTTC

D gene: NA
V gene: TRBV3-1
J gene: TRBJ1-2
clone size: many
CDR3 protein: CASSQNGQLANGYTF
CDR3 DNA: TGTGCCAGCAGCCAAAACGGACAGTTAGCAAATGGCTACACCTTC